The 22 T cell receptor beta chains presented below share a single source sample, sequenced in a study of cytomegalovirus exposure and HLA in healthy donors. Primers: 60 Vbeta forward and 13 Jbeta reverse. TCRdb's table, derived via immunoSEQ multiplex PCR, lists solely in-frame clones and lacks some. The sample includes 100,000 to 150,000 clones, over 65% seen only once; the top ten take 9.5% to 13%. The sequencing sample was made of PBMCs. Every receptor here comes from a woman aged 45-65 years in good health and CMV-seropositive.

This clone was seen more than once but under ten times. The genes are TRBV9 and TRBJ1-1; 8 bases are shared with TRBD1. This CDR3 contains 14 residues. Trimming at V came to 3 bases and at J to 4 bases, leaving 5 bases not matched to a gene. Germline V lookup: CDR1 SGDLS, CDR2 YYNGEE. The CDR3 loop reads CASSDGQGSTEAFF. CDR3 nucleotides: TGTGCCAGCAGCGATGGACAGGGATCCACTGAAGCTTTCTTT.

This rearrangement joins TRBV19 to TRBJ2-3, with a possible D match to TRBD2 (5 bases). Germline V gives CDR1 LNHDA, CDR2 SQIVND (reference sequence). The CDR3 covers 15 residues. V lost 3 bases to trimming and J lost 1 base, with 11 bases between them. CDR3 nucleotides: TGTGCCAGTAGTATCGGGGTGCTGGGCACAGATACGCAGTATTTT. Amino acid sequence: CASSIGVLGTDTQYF.

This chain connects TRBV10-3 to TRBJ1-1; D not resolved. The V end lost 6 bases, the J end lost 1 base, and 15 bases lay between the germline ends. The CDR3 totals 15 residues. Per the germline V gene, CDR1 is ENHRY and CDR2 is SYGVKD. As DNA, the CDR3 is TGTGCCATCAGAGAAATTCAGGATTCGAACACTGAAGCTTTCTTT. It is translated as CAIREIQDSNTEAFF.

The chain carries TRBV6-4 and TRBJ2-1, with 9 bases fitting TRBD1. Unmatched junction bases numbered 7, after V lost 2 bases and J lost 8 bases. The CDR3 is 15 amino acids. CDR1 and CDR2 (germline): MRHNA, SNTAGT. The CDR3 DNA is TGTGCCAGCAGTGACAGGTGGGACAGGGAGGATGAGCAGTTCTTC. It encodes CASSDRWDREDEQFF.

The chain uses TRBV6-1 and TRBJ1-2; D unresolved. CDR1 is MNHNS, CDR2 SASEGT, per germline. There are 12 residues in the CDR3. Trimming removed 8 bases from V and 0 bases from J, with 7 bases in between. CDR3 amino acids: CASQRANYGYTF. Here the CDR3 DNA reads TGTGCCAGCCAACGGGCTAACTATGGCTACACCTTC.

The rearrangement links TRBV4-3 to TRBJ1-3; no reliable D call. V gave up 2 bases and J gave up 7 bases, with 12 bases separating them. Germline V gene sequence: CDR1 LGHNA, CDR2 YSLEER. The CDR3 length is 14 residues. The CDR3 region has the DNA TGCGCCAGCAGCCAATTCGTAGGAGGGAACACCATATATTTT. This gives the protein CASSQFVGGNTIYF.

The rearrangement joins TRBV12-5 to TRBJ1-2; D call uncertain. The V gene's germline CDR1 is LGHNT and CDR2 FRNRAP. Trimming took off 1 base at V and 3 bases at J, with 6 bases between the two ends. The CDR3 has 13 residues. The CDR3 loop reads CASGLGTYYGYTF. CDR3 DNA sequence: TGTGCTAGTGGTTTGGGGACTTACTATGGCTACACCTTC.

CDR3 loop: CASSLFGIDRLNTDTQYF. The CDR3 DNA sequence: TGTGCCAGCAGCTTATTTGGGATAGACAGGCTAAACACAGATACGCAGTATTTT. The chain carries TRBV7-2 and TRBJ2-3; tentatively, D is TRBD1 (6 bases). This CDR3 is built from 18 residues. Germline V gene sequence: CDR1 SGHTA, CDR2 FQGNSA. With 2 bases removed from V and 2 bases from J, the gap between germline ends came to 20 bases.

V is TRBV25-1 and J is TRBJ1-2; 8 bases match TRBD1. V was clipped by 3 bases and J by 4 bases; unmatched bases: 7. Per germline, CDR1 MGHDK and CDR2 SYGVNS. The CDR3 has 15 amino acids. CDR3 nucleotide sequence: TGTGCCAGCAGTGACTCGGCAGGGGGCGGCTATGGCTACACCTTC. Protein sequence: CASSDSAGGGYGYTF.

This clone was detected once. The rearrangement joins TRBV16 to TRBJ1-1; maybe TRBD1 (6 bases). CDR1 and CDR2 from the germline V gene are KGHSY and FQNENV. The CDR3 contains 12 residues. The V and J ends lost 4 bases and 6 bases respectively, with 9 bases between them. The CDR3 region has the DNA TGTGCCAGCAGCCTAGGGGGTTCTGAAGCTTTCTTT. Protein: CASSLGGSEAFF.

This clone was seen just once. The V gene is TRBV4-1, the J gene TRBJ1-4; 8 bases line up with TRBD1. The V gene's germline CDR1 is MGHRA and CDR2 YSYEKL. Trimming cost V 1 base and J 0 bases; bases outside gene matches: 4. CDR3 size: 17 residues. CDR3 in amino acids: CASSQGTGSSTNEKLFF. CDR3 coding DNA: TGCGCCAGCAGCCAAGGGACAGGGTCCTCAACTAATGAAAAACTGTTTTTT.

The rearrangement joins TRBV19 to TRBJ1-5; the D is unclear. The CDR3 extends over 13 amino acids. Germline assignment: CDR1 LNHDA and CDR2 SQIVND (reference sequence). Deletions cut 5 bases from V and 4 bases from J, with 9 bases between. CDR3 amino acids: CASSSQLNQPQHF. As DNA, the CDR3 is TGTGCCAGTAGTTCACAATTGAATCAGCCCCAGCATTTT. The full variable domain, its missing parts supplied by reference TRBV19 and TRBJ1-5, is DGGITQSPKYLFRKEGQNVTLSCEQNLNHDAMYWYRQDPGQGLRLIYYSQIVNDFQKGDIAEGYSVSREKKESFPLTVTSAQKNPTAFYLCASSSQLNQPQHFGDGTRLSIL.

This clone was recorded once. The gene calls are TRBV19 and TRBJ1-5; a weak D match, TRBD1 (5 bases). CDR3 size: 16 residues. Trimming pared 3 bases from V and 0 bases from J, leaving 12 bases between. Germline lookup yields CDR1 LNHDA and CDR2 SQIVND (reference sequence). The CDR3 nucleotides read TGTGCCAGTAGTATCAGGGCAGATTATAGCAATCAGCCCCAGCATTTT. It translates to CASSIRADYSNQPQHF.

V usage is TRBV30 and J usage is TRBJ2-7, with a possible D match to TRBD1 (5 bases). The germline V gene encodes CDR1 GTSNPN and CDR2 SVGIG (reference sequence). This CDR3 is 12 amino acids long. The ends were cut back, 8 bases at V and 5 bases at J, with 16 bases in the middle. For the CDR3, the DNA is TGTGCCAGGGCAATCGCAGGGAACGAGCAGTACTTC. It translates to CARAIAGNEQYF.

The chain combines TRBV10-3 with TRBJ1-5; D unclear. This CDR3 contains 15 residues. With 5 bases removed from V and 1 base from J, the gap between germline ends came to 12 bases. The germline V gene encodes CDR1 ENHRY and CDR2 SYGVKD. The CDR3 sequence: CAISPEAASNQPQHF. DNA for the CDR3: TGTGCCATCAGTCCCGAGGCTGCGAGCAATCAGCCCCAGCATTTT.

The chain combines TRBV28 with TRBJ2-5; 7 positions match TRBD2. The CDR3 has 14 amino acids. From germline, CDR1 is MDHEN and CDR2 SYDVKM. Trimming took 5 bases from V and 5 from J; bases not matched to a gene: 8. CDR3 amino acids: CASSLRGDRETQYF. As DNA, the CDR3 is TGTGCCAGCAGTCTACGGGGGGATAGGGAGACCCAGTACTTC.

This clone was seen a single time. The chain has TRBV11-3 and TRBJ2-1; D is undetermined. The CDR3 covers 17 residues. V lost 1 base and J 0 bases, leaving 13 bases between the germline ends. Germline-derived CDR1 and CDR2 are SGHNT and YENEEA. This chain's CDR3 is CASSLGGGVGSYNEQFF. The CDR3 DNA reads TGTGCCAGCAGCTTAGGTGGCGGAGTGGGCTCCTACAATGAGCAGTTCTTC.

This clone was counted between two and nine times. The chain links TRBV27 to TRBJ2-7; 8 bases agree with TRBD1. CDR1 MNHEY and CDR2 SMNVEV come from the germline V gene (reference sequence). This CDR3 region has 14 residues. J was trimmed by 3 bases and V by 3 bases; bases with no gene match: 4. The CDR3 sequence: CASSLAGGGYEQYF. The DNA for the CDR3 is TGTGCCAGCAGTTTGGCAGGGGGCGGCTACGAGCAGTACTTC.

In nucleotides, the CDR3 is TGTGCCAGCAGCCCTCCGGGACTAGCGGGAGGGGGCACAGATACGCAGTATTTT. This codes for CASSPPGLAGGGTDTQYF. V and J are TRBV5-4 and TRBJ2-3; 16 bases are a match to TRBD2. Germline V gives CDR1 SGHNT, CDR2 YYREEE (reference sequence). The CDR3 has 18 residues. Trimming removed 4 bases from V and 1 base from J; junction bases left unmatched: 6.

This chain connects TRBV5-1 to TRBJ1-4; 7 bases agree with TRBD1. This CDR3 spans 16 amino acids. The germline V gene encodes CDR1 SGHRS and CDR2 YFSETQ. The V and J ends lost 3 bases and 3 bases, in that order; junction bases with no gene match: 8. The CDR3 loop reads CASSSGQVVSNEKLFF. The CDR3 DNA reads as TGCGCCAGCAGCTCTGGACAGGTGGTGTCTAATGAAAAACTGTTTTTT.

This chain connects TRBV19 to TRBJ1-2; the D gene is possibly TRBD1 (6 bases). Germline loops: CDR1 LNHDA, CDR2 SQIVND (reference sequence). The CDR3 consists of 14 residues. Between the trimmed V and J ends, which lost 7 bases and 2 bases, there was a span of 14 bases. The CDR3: CASTMGQLNYGYTF. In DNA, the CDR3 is TGTGCCAGTACTATGGGACAACTAAACTATGGCTACACCTTC.

CDR3 DNA sequence: TGTGCCAGCAGCTCCGGACAGAATGAAAAACTGTTTTTT. Protein sequence: CASSSGQNEKLFF. The J gene is TRBJ1-4, the V gene TRBV7-2; perhaps TRBD1 as D (6 bases). This CDR3 contains 13 residues. V lost 4 bases to trimming and J lost 5 bases, with 8 bases between them. CDR1 and CDR2 from the germline V gene are SGHTA and FQGNSA.